One sample yielded the 26 T cell receptor beta chains listed below, sequenced in a study of neoadjuvant anti-PD-1 for oral cavity cancer (dated by TCRdb to about 2021). Receptor libraries were prepared by the immunoSEQ multiplex PCR assay. TCRdb took this table from immuneACCESS and kept in-frame rearrangements with V and J called. Such tables lack part of the clones; where checked against another copy, unresolved V genes explain under half of the gap, and the rest is unexplained. For this sample there are 15,000 or so clones; 65% appear just once. The ten largest account for over 2.5% of the sample. This specimen's time point label, interpreted: before neoadjuvant nivolumab. Sequences were derived from PBMCs, sampled before nivolumab (anti-PD-1) treatment. Every receptor here comes from a person aged 40 to 85 with oral cavity squamous cell carcinoma.

The rearrangement uses TRBV11-2 and TRBJ2-7; possibly TRBD2 for D (5 bases). V was pared by 0 bases and J by 5 bases, with 8 bases between. Germline CDR1 and CDR2: SGHAT and FQNNGV. The CDR3 extends over 13 amino acids. The CDR3 here is CASSLDPGNEQYF. CDR3 sequence (DNA): TGTGCCAGCAGCTTAGATCCGGGGAACGAGCAGTACTTC.

The chain has TRBV7-8 and TRBJ2-3; either TRBD1 or TRBD2 may fit D (5 bases each). V was pared by 0 bases and J by 5 bases, with 9 bases between. This CDR3 comprises 14 residues. From germline, CDR1 is SGHVS and CDR2 FQNEAQ. This chain's CDR3 is CASSLAGDRDTQYF. The CDR3 bases are TGTGCCAGCAGCTTAGCGGGGGACCGAGATACGCAGTATTTT.

This rearrangement joins TRBV5-1 to TRBJ2-1, with TRBD2 matching over 8 bases. J was trimmed by 9 bases and V by 0 bases; bases with no gene match: 8. The germline gives CDR1 SGHRS, CDR2 YFSETQ. The CDR3 has 15 residues. CDR3 nucleotide sequence: TGCGCCAGCAGCTTGGATGGCGGGGGGAGGGCTGAGCAGTTCTTC. Amino acids: CASSLDGGGRAEQFF.

The genes are TRBV7-9 and TRBJ2-7, with 7 bases lining up with TRBD2. The CDR3 is 16 amino acids. The ends lost 4 bases at V and 2 bases at J; junction bases unmatched: 11. Per germline, CDR1 SEHNR and CDR2 FQNEAQ (reference sequence). DNA of the CDR3: TGTGCCAGCAGCTCCATAGCGGGCCGGAGCACCTACGAGCAGTACTTC. Encoded protein: CASSSIAGRSTYEQYF.

The chain recombines TRBV29-1 with TRBJ2-7; possible D gene TRBD1, 5 bases. The CDR3 is 15 residues long. Trimming took 5 bases from V and 0 from J, leaving 17 bases between them. Germline CDR1 is SQVTM and CDR2 is ANQGSEA. The CDR3 nucleotides read TGCAGCGTTTTCGACAGTACCTTGAGCTCCTACGAGCAGTACTTC. This gives the protein CSVFDSTLSSYEQYF.

The chain carries TRBV20-1 and TRBJ1-1, with unresolved D. Germline V gene data show CDR1 as DFQATT and CDR2 as SNEGSKA (reference sequence). The V gene lost 6 bases and the J gene lost 6 bases, with 11 bases spanning the gap. CDR3 length: 11 residues. CDR3 DNA: TGCAGTGCCCCGGGCGAATCTGAAGCTTTCTTT. Its translation is CSAPGESEAFF.

This clone has only a few counts. The V and J genes are TRBV27 and TRBJ2-1; D gene ambiguous. V dropped 8 bases and J dropped 2 bases, with 7 bases sitting between them. CDR1 is MNHEY and CDR2 is SMNVEV in the germline V gene (reference sequence). The CDR3 sequence is 12 residues long. The CDR3: CASGPPYNEQFF. The CDR3 nucleotides are TGTGCCAGCGGACCCCCCTACAATGAGCAGTTCTTC.

The genes are TRBV6-5 and TRBJ1-1; TRBD1 is a possible D gene (5 bases). This CDR3 has 13 residues. Trimming cost V 6 bases and J 5 bases, with 13 bases left between them. The germline CDR1 and CDR2 sequences are MNHEY and SVGAGI. In nucleotides, the CDR3 is TGTGCCAGCAGGGGACGGGAAAGAACTGAAGCTTTCTTT. It yields the protein CASRGRERTEAFF.

This chain links TRBV6-6 with TRBJ1-1; D is unclear. V was shortened by 10 bases and J by 3 bases, with 18 bases between the two germline ends. This CDR3 contains 14 residues. Germline values: CDR1 MNHNY, CDR2 SVGAGI (reference sequence). The CDR3 region is CAITPRREYTEAFF. The CDR3 nucleotides read TGTGCCATCACCCCGCGAAGAGAGTACACTGAAGCTTTCTTT.

The rearrangement links TRBV19 to TRBJ2-3, with D possibly TRBD1 on 6 matching bases. CDR3 length: 14 amino acids. CDR1 LNHDA and CDR2 SQIVND come from the germline V gene (reference sequence). V shed 9 bases and J shed 0 bases, with 13 bases lying between them. The CDR3 nucleotides read TGTGCCAGCCGGGACATCTTAAGCACAGATACGCAGTATTTT. Its translation: CASRDILSTDTQYF.

The V gene is TRBV6-5, the J gene TRBJ2-2; maybe TRBD2 (6 bases). Germline-derived CDR1 and CDR2 are MNHEY and SVGAGI. The CDR3 totals 16 residues. Trimming took 2 bases from V and 4 from J, leaving 14 bases between them. CDR3 DNA: TGTGCCAGCAGTTACACTTCTGGGGGAGGCACCGGGGAGCTGTTTTTT. It codes for CASSYTSGGGTGELFF.

This clone was recorded a few times. The chain combines TRBV4-1 with TRBJ2-4; possible D gene TRBD1, 7 bases. Trimming stripped 3 bases from V and 3 bases from J, with 18 bases between. CDR3 size: 17 residues. CDR1 is MGHRA and CDR2 is YSYEKL in the germline V gene. The CDR3 here is CASSQPGGKDGKNIQYF. The CDR3 coding sequence is TGCGCCAGCAGCCAGCCAGGGGGGAAGGACGGCAAAAACATTCAGTACTTC.

The chain has TRBV10-1 and TRBJ2-3, with TRBD1 identical over 12 bases. The V and J ends lost 0 bases and 5 bases, in that order; junction bases with no gene match: 3. The CDR3 is 16 residues long. In germline, CDR1 is WNHNN, CDR2 SYGVQD (reference sequence). The CDR3 loop is CASSESGQGAIDTQYF. DNA for the CDR3: TGCGCCAGCAGTGAGTCGGGACAGGGGGCAATAGATACGCAGTATTTT.

The V call is TRBV29-1, the J call TRBJ1-2, with TRBD1 identical over 7 bases. Unmatched junction bases numbered 6, after V lost 8 bases and J lost 0 bases. The CDR3 loop spans 13 amino acids. Germline V gives CDR1 SQVTM, CDR2 ANQGSEA. CDR3 nucleotide sequence: TGCAGCATTGGACAGGCATCTAACTATGGCTACACCTTC. Protein: CSIGQASNYGYTF.

The chain recombines TRBV30 with TRBJ2-4; 8 positions agree with TRBD1. Germline V CDR1 and CDR2: GTSNPN, SVGIG (reference sequence). The CDR3 is made up of 13 amino acids. The V and J ends lost 5 bases and 4 bases, in that order; junction bases with no gene match: 4. The CDR3 DNA reads as TGTGCCTGGCTCGACAGGGGAAAAAACATTCAGTACTTC. Encoded protein: CAWLDRGKNIQYF.

V gene TRBV5-4 combines with J gene TRBJ2-2; 8 nucleotides agree with TRBD2. This CDR3 has 17 amino acids. Germline V gene data show CDR1 as SGHNT and CDR2 as YYREEE (reference sequence). The ends lost 0 bases at V and 6 bases at J; junction bases unmatched: 10. The CDR3 here is CASSLGPISGSAGELFF. The CDR3 region has the DNA TGTGCCAGCAGCTTGGGGCCGATAAGCGGGAGTGCCGGGGAGCTGTTTTTT.

This clone was seen a handful of times. The chain recombines TRBV5-6 with TRBJ2-7; 8 bases line up with TRBD2. CDR1 is SGHDT and CDR2 is YYEEEE in the germline V gene. The J segment lost 6 bases and the V segment lost 2 bases, leaving 10 bases of the junction unmatched. The CDR3 contains 15 residues. As DNA, the CDR3 is TGTGCCAGCAGCTTTAAAAGCGGGAGTGGGGGCGAGCAGTACTTC. This gives the protein CASSFKSGSGGEQYF.

This clone was seen just once. The CDR3, as DNA: TGTGCCATCAGTGACCCGGGACTAGCGGGAGAAGAGACCCAGTACTTC. Amino acids: CAISDPGLAGEETQYF. The chain uses TRBV10-3 and TRBJ2-5; 14 bases agree with TRBD2. V shed 3 bases and J 3 bases; nucleotides not matched to a gene: 3. CDR1 ENHRY and CDR2 SYGVKD come from the germline V gene. There are 16 residues in the CDR3.

This clone was counted between two and nine times. The chain employs TRBV4-1 and TRBJ1-1; tentatively, D is TRBD1 (5 bases). Between the trimmed V and J ends, which lost 4 bases and 1 base, there was a span of 13 bases. Germline values: CDR1 MGHRA, CDR2 YSYEKL. The CDR3 is 15 amino acids. The CDR3 loop is CASSPSGTGNTEAFF. DNA of the CDR3: TGCGCCAGCAGCCCCTCCGGGACGGGGAACACTGAAGCTTTCTTT.

This sequence joins TRBV6-1 and TRBJ2-7, with a tentative D call TRBD2 (5 bases). The CDR3 sequence is 14 residues long. Trimming took 2 bases from V and 4 from J, leaving 12 bases between them. Looked up from germline, CDR1 is MNHNS and CDR2 is SASEGT. The CDR3 here is CASSELAVSYEQYF. The CDR3 nucleotides read TGTGCCAGCAGTGAACTAGCAGTTAGTTACGAGCAGTACTTC.

V usage is TRBV4-1 and J usage is TRBJ2-3, with D perhaps TRBD1 (6 bases). Germline-derived CDR1 and CDR2 are MGHRA and YSYEKL. V lost 3 bases and J lost 3, with 13 bases in between. There are 15 residues in the CDR3. CDR3 residues: CASSQKDRRTDTQYF. CDR3 DNA sequence: TGCGCCAGCAGCCAGAAGGACAGAAGAACAGATACGCAGTATTTT.

This clone was counted only a few times. This sequence joins TRBV28 and TRBJ1-2, with D perhaps TRBD1 (5 bases). Germline V gives CDR1 MDHEN, CDR2 SYDVKM. The CDR3 runs 14 residues. The V and J ends lost 7 bases and 4 bases respectively, with 16 bases between them. DNA of the CDR3: TGTGCCAGCACCTTCTCCGGGGGGGTCTATGGCTACACCTTC. Translation gives CASTFSGGVYGYTF.

In its sample, this clone was seen once. The chain joins TRBV6-5 to TRBJ2-5; D possibly corresponds to TRBD2 (6 bases). The CDR3 is 15 residues long. The germline CDR1 and CDR2 sequences are MNHEY and SVGAGI. V shed 2 bases and J shed 2 bases, with 12 bases lying between them. CDR3 DNA sequence: TGTGCCAGCAGTTACAACGTCGGGGGACAAGAGACCCAGTACTTC. This codes for CASSYNVGGQETQYF.

V gene TRBV5-1 combines with J gene TRBJ2-5, with D perhaps matching TRBD1 or TRBD2 (5 bases each). V gave up 4 bases and J gave up 4 bases, with 14 bases separating them. The CDR3 has 14 amino acids. Germline V lookup: CDR1 SGHRS, CDR2 YFSETQ. The CDR3 is CASSPGGGGETQYF. The DNA of the CDR3 is TGCGCCAGCAGCCCGGGCGGTGGGGGAGAGACCCAGTACTTC.

The rearrangement uses TRBV5-4 and TRBJ2-3, with a possible D match to TRBD2 (5 bases). CDR1 SGHNT and CDR2 YYREEE come from the germline V gene (reference sequence). This CDR3 has 13 amino acids. Trimming cost V 9 bases and J 5 bases, with 16 bases left between them. The CDR3 DNA sequence: TGTGCCATCTCGGAGGAGCCCTTAGATACGCAGTATTTT. Its protein is CAISEEPLDTQYF.

The chain is built from TRBV7-2 and TRBJ2-5; no definite D call. In germline, CDR1 is SGHTA, CDR2 FQGNSA. CDR3 length equals 15 residues. Trimming took off 1 base at V and 9 bases at J, with 18 bases between the two ends. The CDR3 sequence is CASSLELGKSAAQYF. The CDR3 DNA is TGTGCCAGCAGCTTAGAGCTCGGTAAAAGCGCGGCCCAGTACTTC.